What follows is one T cell receptor (beta chain) and its context. The data originate from a study of blood T cell repertoires in COVID-19. Study at large: COVID-19 samples collected from the United States, Italy and Spain covered acute and convalescent phases. T cells, B-cell-depleted T cells, or PBMCs supplied cDNA or gDNA.

Per the study methods: Amplification with reference gene primers provided the estimates of nucleated cell counts. The data were produced by immunoSEQ multiplex PCR, yet TCRdb's version contains in-frame clones alone and is incomplete. V and J calls and clone size are given by that table; D and trimming were obtained from the DNA. There are roughly 140,000 clones in the sample; approximately 80% occur only once, and roughly 9% lies in the top ten. The germline V gene has CDR1 SGHTA and CDR2 FQGTGA. J lost 0 bases, V lost 2 bases, and 1 base had no gene match. The CDR3 is made up of 17 amino acids. Sequenced input: peripheral blood. The chain combines TRBV7-3 with TRBJ2-3; 14 bases are shared with TRBD2. This receptor was obtained from an elderly woman in a cohort sampled during active or convalescent COVID-19. The CDR3 DNA is TGTGCCAGCAGCTTACGACTAGCGGGGGGGAGCACAGATACGCAGTATTTT. It encodes CASSLRLAGGSTDTQYF. Supplemented by reference TRBV7-3 and TRBJ2-3, the full variable domain reads GAGVSQTPSNKVTEKGKYVELRCDPISGHTALYWYRQSLGQGPEFLIYFQGTGAADDSGLPNDRFFAVRPEGSVSTLKIQRTERGDSAVYLCASSLRLAGGSTDTQYFGPGTRLTVL.